Listed here is a single TCR beta chain. TCR alpha and TCR beta cDNA libraries with sample barcodes and UMIs came from 5'RACE using constant-segment primers. Using its own MiXCR run on the 5' RACE reads, TCRdb lists one record per CDR3 protein. Among 250,000 to 300,000 distinct CDR3 sequences listed, 15% to 20% were seen once. The data derive from a study of T-cell memory formation after mild COVID-19. Background on the study: TCR clustering was largely donor specific.

The CDR3 loop spans 16 amino acids. Trimming removed 0 bases from V and 6 bases from J, with 18 bases in between. Germline CDR1 is KGHSH and CDR2 is LQKENI. The sequenced material came from PBMCs or a T cell subset sorted from them (not recorded which). This TCR derives from a man between 18 and 35 years old who had mild COVID-19 (a few samples of this study predate the infection). Cell type and time point are not known. The rearrangement joins TRBV18 to TRBJ2-7, with D perhaps matching TRBD1 (5 bases). The CDR3 DNA reads TGTGCCAGCTCACCACCCTCAGGCAGGGAAAAAGGCGAGCAGTACTTC. It specifies CASSPPSGREKGEQYF.